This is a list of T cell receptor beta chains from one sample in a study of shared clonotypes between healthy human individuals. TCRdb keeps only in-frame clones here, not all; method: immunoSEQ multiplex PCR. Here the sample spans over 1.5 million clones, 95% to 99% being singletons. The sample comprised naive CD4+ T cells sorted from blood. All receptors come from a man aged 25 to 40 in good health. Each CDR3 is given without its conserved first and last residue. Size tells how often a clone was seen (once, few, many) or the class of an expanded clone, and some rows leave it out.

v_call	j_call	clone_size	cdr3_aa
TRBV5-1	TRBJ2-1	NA	ASSLDRPGYEQF
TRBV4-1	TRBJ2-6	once	ASSQATSSGANVLT
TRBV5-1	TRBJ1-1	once	ASSSSKSNTEAF
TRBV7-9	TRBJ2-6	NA	ASSLPGANVLT
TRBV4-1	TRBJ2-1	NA	ASSPGQQNYNEQF
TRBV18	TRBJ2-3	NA	ASSVVKGATTDTQY
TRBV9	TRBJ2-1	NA	ASSATPAGAYNEQF
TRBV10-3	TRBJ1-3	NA	ATQDGGQGNTIY
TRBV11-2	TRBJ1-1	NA	ASSSLWVNEQNTEAF
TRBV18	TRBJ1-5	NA	ASSLDSNQPQH
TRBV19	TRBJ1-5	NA	ASSIAPGPQH
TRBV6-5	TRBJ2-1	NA	ASRASSYNEQF
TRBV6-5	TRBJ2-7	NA	ASSYVGGEQY
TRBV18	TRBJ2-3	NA	ASSPLAGGEGTQY
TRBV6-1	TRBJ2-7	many	ASSKVMGLAGRYEQY
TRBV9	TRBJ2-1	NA	ASTRETSGNNEQF
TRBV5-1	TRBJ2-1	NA	ASSNRPSYNEQF
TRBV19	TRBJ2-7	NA	ASSIELAGSTSSYEQY